The clone carrying this T cell receptor beta chain came up a few times. Germline lookup yields CDR1 LNHDA and CDR2 SQIVND (reference sequence). Trimming took 3 bases from V and 5 from J, leaving 13 bases between them. This CDR3 comprises 14 residues. The data belong to a study of T cell responses to AZD1222 COVID-19 vaccine. Background on the study: Second-dose recipients at about 4 or about 12 weeks were treated as one pooled group.

Clones were sequenced by immunoSEQ multiplex PCR, and TCRdb holds only the in-frame ones, with some missing. The profile shows over 70,000 clones, roughly 87% of them singletons. The receptor comes from an adult in good health. The chain uses TRBV19 and TRBJ2-5; unclear D gene. The sample in question was peripheral blood, obtained on day 0 of AZD1222 vaccination. CDR3: CASSIARTGETQYF. The CDR3 nucleotides are TGTGCCAGTAGTATCGCCAGGACGGGTGAGACCCAGTACTTC.